This T cell receptor (beta chain) was captured in a study of blood T cell repertoires in COVID-19. Profiled with immunoSEQ multiplex PCR; TCRdb holds only in-frame clones, not every one. The data hold 430,000 or so clones, with 85% to 90% observed a single time. V lost 4 bases and J lost 5; bases outside the gene matches: 5. CDR3 size: 13 residues. From germline, CDR1 is SQVTM and CDR2 ANQGSEA. Membership in each cohort depended on participant-reported clinical history. The sample was PBMCs or T cells enriched from blood (not recorded which). The chain employs TRBV29-1 and TRBJ1-5; 7 bases align to TRBD1. The source of this sequence is a woman aged 40 to 55 who had recovered from COVID-19. CDR3 protein: CSVAPGQDQPQHF. CDR3 DNA sequence: TGCAGCGTTGCCCCTGGACAGGATCAGCCCCAGCATTTT.